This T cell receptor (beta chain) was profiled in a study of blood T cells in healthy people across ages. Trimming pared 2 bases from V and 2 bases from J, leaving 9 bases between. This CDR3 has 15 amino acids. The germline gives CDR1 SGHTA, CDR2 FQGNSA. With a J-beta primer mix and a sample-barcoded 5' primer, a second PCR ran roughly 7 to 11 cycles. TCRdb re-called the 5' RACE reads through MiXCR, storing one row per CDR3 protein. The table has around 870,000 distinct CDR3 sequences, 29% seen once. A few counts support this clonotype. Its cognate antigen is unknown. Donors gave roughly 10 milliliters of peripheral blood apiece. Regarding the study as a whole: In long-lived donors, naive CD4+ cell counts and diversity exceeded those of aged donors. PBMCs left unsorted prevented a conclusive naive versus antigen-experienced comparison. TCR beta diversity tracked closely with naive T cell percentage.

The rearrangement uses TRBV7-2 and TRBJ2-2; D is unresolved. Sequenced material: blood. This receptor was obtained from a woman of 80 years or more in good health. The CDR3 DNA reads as TGTGCCAGCAGCTTATCACCCGGAAACACCGGGGAGCTGTTTTTT. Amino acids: CASSLSPGNTGELFF. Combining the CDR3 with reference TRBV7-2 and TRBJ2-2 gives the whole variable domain GAGVSQSPSNKVTEKGKDVELRCDPISGHTALYWYRQSLGQGLEFLIYFQGNSAPDKSGLPSDRFSAERTGGSVSTLTIQRTQQEDSAVYLCASSLSPGNTGELFFGEGSRLTVL.